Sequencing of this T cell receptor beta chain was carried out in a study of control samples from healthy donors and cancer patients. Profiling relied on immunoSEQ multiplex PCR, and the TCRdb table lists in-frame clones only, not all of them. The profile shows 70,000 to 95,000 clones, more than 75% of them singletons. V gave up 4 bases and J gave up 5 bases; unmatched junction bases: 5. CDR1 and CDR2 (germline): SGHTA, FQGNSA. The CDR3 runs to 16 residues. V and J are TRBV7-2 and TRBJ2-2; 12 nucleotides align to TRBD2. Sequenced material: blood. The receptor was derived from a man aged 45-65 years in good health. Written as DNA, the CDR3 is TGTGCCAGCAGCTCCGCTAGCGGGGGGGTTACCGGGGAGCTGTTTTTT. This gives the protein CASSSASGGVTGELFF. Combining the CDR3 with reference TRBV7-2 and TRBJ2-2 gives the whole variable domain GAGVSQSPSNKVTEKGKDVELRCDPISGHTALYWYRQSLGQGLEFLIYFQGNSAPDKSGLPSDRFSAERTGGSVSTLTIQRTQQEDSAVYLCASSSASGGVTGELFFGEGSRLTVL.